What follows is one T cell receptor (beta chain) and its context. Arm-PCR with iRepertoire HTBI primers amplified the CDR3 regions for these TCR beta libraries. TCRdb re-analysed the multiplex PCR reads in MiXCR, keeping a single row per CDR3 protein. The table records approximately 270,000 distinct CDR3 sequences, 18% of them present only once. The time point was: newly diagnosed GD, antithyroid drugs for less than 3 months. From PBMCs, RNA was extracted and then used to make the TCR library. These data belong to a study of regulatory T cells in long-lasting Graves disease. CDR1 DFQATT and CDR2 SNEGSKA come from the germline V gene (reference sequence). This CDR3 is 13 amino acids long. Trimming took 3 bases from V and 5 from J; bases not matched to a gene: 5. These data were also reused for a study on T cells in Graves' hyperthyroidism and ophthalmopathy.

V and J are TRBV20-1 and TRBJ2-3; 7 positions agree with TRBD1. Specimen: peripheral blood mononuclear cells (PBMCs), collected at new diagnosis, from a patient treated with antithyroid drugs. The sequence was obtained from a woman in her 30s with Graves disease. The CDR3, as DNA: TGCAGTGCTAGCGACAGGGCAGGAGATACGCAGTATTTT. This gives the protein CSASDRAGDTQYF.